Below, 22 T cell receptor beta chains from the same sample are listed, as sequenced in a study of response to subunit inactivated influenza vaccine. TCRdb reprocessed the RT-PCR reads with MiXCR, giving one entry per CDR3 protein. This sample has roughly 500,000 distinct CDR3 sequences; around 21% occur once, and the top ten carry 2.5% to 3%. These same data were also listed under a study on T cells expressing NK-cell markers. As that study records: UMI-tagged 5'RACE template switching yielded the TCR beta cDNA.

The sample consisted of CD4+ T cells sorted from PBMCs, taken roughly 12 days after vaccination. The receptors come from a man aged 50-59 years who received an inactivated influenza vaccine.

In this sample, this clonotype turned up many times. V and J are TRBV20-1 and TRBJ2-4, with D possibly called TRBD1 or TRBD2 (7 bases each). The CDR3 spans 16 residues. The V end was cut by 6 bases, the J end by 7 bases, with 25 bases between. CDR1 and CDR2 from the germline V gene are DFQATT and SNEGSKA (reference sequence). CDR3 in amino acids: CSAPEGAQGGSNIQYF. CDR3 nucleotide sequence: TGCAGTGCCCCTGAGGGGGCCCAGGGGGGGAGCAACATTCAGTACTTC.

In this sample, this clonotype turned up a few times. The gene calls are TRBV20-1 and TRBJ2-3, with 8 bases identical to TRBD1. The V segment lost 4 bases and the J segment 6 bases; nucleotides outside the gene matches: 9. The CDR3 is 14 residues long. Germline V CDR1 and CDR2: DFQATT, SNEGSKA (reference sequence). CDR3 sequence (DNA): TGCAGTGCTATCTCTCCCAGGGGGCTTGATACGCAGTATTTT. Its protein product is CSAISPRGLDTQYF.

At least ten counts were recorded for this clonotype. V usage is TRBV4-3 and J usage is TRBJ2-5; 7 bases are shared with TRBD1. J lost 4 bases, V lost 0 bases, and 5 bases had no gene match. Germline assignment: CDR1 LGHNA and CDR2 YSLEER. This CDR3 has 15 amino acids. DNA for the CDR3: TGCGCCAGCAGCCAAGAAGACAACAGGGGAGAGACCCAGTACTTC. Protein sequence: CASSQEDNRGETQYF.

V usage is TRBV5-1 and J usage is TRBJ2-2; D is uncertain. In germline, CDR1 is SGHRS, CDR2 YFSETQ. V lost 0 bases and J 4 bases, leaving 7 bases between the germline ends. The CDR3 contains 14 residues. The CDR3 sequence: CASSLARVTGELFF. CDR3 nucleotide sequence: TGCGCCAGCAGCTTGGCTAGGGTCACCGGGGAGCTGTTTTTT. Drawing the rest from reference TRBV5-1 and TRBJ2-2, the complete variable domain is KAGVTQTPRYLIKTRGQQVTLSCSPISGHRSVSWYQQTPGQGLQFLFEYFSETQRNKGNFPGRFSGRQFSNSRSEMNVSTLELGDSALYLCASSLARVTGELFFGEGSRLTVL.

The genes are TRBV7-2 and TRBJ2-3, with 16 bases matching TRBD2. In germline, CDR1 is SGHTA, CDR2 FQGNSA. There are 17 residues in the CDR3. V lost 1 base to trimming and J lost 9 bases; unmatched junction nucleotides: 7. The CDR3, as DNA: TGTGCCAGCAGCTTAGTGGGCCCGGGACTAGCGGGGGGGACGCAGTATTTT. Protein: CASSLVGPGLAGGTQYF.

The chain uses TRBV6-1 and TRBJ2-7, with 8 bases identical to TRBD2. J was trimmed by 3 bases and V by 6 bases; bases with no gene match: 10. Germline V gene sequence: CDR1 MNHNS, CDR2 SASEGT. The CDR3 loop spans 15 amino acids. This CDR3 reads CASRPTGLGYYEQYF. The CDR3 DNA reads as TGTGCCAGCAGGCCTACGGGACTAGGTTACTACGAGCAGTACTTC.

The CDR3 nucleotides read TGTGCCAGCAGCCGAACTAGCGGGGGGTCCTACGAGCAGTACTTC. Amino acid sequence: CASSRTSGGSYEQYF. The V call is TRBV4-2, the J call TRBJ2-7; 12 positions match TRBD2. V shed 4 bases, J shed 1 base, and the junction held 2 bases outside the gene matches. Germline values: CDR1 LGHNA, CDR2 YNFKEQ. There are 15 residues in the CDR3.

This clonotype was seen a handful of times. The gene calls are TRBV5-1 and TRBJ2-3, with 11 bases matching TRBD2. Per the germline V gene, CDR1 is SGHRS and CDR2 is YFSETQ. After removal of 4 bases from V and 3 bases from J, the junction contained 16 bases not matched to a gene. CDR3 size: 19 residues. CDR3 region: CASSRLQYSGGAITDTQYF. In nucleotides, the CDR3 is TGCGCCAGCAGCAGGTTGCAGTATAGCGGGGGGGCCATAACAGATACGCAGTATTTT. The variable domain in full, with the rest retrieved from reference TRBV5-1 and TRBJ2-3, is KAGVTQTPRYLIKTRGQQVTLSCSPISGHRSVSWYQQTPGQGLQFLFEYFSETQRNKGNFPGRFSGRQFSNSRSEMNVSTLELGDSALYLCASSRLQYSGGAITDTQYFGPGTRLTVL.

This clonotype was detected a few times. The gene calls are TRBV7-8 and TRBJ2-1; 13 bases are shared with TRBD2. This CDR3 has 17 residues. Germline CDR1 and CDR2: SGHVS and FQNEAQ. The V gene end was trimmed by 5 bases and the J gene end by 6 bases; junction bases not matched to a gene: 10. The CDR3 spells CASSPRGTSGIGNEQFF. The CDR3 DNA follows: TGTGCCAGCAGCCCCAGAGGGACTAGCGGGATAGGCAATGAGCAGTTCTTC.

CDR3 bases: TGTGCCAGCAGCTTAGACTATGGTGCAGATACGCAGTATTTT. Its translation: CASSLDYGADTQYF. V and J are TRBV7-9 and TRBJ2-3; D not resolved. The germline V gene encodes CDR1 SEHNR and CDR2 FQNEAQ (reference sequence). This CDR3 is 14 amino acids long. V was trimmed by 1 base and J by 4 bases, leaving 9 bases between them. The variable domain in full, completed from reference TRBV7-9 and TRBJ2-3, reads DTGVSQNPRHKITKRGQNVTFRCDPISEHNRLYWYRQTLGQGPEFLTYFQNEAQLEKSRLLSDRFSAERPKGSFSTLEIQRTEQGDSAMYLCASSLDYGADTQYFGPGTRLTVL.

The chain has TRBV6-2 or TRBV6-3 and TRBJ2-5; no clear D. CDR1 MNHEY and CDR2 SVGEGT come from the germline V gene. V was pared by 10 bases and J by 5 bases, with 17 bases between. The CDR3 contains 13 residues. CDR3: CATFRGSRETQYF. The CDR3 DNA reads TGTGCCACCTTTCGTGGAAGTCGGGAGACCCAGTACTTC.

This CDR3 reads CASSLSRGADTQYF. The DNA of the CDR3 is TGTGCCAGCAGCTTATCGCGCGGGGCAGATACGCAGTATTTT. The gene calls are TRBV11-2 and TRBJ2-3, with D possibly being TRBD2 (6 bases). Germline V gene sequence: CDR1 SGHAT, CDR2 FQNNGV. Trimming stripped 2 bases from V and 4 bases from J, with 10 bases between. CDR3 length equals 14 residues.

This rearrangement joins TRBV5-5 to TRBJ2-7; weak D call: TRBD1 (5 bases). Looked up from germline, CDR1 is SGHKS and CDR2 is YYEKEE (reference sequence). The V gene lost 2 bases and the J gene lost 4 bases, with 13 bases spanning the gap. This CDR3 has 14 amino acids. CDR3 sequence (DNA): TGTGCCAGCAGCTTACGACCCCCAGGGTACGAGCAGTACTTC. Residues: CASSLRPPGYEQYF.

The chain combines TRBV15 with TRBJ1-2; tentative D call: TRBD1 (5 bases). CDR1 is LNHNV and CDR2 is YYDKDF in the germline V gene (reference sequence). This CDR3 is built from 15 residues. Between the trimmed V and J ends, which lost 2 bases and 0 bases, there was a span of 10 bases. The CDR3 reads CATSRRSGSNYGYTF. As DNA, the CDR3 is TGTGCCACCAGCAGAAGGTCAGGGTCTAACTATGGCTACACCTTC.

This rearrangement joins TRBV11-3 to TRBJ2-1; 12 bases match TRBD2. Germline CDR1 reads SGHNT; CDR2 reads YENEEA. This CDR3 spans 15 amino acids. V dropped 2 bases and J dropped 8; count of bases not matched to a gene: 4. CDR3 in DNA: TGTGCCAGCAGCTTACTAGCGGGAGGGGAGTATGAGCAGTTCTTC. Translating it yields CASSLLAGGEYEQFF.

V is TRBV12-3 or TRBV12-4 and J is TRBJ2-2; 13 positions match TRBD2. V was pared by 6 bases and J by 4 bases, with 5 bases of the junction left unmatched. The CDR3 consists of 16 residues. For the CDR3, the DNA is TGTGCCAGCAGGGGACTAGCGGGATCGACCACCGGGGAGCTGTTTTTT. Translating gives CASRGLAGSTTGELFF.

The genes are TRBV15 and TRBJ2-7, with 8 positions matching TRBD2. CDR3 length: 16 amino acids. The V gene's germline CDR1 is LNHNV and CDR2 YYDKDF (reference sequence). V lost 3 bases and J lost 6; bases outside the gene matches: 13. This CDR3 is CATSRSPGLEYSEQYF. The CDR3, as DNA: TGTGCCACCAGCAGGTCACCGGGACTAGAGTACTCCGAGCAGTACTTC.

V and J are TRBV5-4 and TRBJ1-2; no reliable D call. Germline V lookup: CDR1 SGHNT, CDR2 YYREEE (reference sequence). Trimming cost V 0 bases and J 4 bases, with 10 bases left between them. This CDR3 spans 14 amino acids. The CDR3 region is CASSLGGQAYGYTF. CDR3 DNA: TGTGCCAGCAGCTTGGGAGGGCAGGCCTATGGCTACACCTTC. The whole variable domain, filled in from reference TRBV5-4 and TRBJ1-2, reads ETGVTQSPTHLIKTRGQQVTLRCSSQSGHNTVSWYQQALGQGPQFIFQYYREEENGRGNFPPRFSGLQFPNYSSELNVNALELDDSALYLCASSLGGQAYGYTFGSGTRLTVV.

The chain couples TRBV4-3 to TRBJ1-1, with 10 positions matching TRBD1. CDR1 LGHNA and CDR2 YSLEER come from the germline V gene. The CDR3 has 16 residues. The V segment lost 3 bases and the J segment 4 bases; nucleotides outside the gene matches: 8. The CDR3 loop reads CASSHTPGQGTTEAFF. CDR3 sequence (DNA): TGCGCCAGCAGCCATACGCCGGGACAGGGGACCACTGAAGCTTTCTTT.

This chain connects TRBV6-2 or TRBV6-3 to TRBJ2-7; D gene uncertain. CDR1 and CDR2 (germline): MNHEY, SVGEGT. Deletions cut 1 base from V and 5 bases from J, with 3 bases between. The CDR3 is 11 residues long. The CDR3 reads CASSYWDEQYF. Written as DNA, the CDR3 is TGTGCCAGCAGTTACTGGGACGAGCAGTACTTC.

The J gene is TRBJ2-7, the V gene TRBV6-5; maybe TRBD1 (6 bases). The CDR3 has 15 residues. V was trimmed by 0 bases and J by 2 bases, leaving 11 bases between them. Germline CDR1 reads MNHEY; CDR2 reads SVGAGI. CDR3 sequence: CASSYSYRAAYEQYF. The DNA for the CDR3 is TGTGCCAGCAGTTACTCGTACAGGGCGGCCTACGAGCAGTACTTC.

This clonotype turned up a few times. The CDR3 bases are TGCAGCGTTGGAAGGCCGGGGGCCTACGAGCAGTACTTC. Its translation is CSVGRPGAYEQYF. The chain has TRBV29-1 and TRBJ2-7, with D perhaps TRBD2 (6 bases). Trimming took off 4 bases at V and 2 bases at J, with 12 bases between the two ends. The CDR3 runs 13 residues. Germline V lookup: CDR1 SQVTM, CDR2 ANQGSEA.